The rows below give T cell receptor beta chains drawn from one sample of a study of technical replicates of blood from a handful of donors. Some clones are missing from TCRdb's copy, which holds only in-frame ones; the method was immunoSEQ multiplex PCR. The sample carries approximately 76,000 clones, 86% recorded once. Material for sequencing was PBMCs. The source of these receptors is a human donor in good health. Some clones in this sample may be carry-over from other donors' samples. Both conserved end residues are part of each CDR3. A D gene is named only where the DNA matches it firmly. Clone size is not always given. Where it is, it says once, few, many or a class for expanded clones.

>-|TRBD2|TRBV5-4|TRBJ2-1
TGTGCCAGCGCGTCCCGGCGGGGGGCTTACAATGAGCAGTTCTTC
CASASRRGAYNEQFF
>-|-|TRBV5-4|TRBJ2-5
TGTGCCAGCAGCTTGGCCGGAGGGCAAGAGACCCAGTACTTC
CASSLAGGQETQYF
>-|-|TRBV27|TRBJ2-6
TGTGCCAGCAGTCCAATCCAACTCTCTGGGGCCAACGTCCTGACTTTC
CASSPIQLSGANVLTF
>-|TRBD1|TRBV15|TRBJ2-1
TGTGCCACCAGTACCGGACAGGGGGCTAATGAGCAGTTCTTC
CATSTGQGANEQFF
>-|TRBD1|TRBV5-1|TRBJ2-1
TGCGCCAGCAGCCTGACAGGGGACTCCTACAATGAGCAGTTCTTC
CASSLTGDSYNEQFF
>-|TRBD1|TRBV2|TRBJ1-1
TGTGCCAGCACAGGGCGGACAGGGGAGGCTAAGGCTTTCTTT
CASTGRTGEAKAFF
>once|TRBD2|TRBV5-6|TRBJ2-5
TGTGCCAGCAGCTTGCGACTAGCGGGAGTGGGGGAGACCCAGTACTTC
CASSLRLAGVGETQYF
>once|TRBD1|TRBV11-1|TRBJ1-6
TGTGCCAGCAGCCCACTGGGACAGGGAGGGAATTCACCCCTCCACTTT
CASSPLGQGGNSPLHF
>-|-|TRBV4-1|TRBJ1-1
TGCGCCAGCAGCCAAGATCCACAGGGGAACACTGAAGCTTTCTTT
CASSQDPQGNTEAFF
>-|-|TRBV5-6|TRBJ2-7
TGTGCCAGCAGCTTTGCCTCTCGGGGAGACGAGCAGTACTTC
CASSFASRGDEQYF
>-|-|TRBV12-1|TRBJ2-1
TGTGCCAGCAGCCAACTCCGGGGGGGCCCCTCGAATGGGCAGTTCTTC
CASSQLRGGPSNGQFF